This T cell receptor (beta chain) originates from a study of vaccination effects on CD4 cells after COVID-19. The repertoire was sequenced with immunoSEQ multiplex PCR; TCRdb's copy has only in-frame clones and lacks some. The sample shows tens of thousands of clones, roughly 80% of them seen only once. In the case of this clone: Antigen: not known.

Deletions cut 2 bases from V and 0 bases from J, with 5 bases between. Germline CDR1 and CDR2: KGHDR and SFDVKD. The length of the CDR3 is 14 residues. Antigen-specific CD4+ T cell clonotypes were called by their expansion after viral peptide-pool culture in ViraFEST. Isolating CD4+ T cells followed 9 to 11 days of culture. Prior SARS-CoV-2 infection was absent in the vaccine recipients, as shown by negative nucleocapsid antibodies. Half-medium replacement with IL-2 medium occurred on days 3 and 7. The sequenced sample was CD4+ T cells from PBMCs cultured with HCoV-229E spike peptides, obtained before COVID-19 vaccination. V usage is TRBV24-1 and J usage is TRBJ2-3; D is uncertain. The sequence derives from a human donor who received a COVID-19 vaccine. The CDR3 DNA reads TGTGCCACCAGTGATTCGGGCAGCACAGATACGCAGTATTTT. Encoded protein: CATSDSGSTDTQYF.